This T cell receptor (beta chain) was identified during a study of PD-L1 blockade in urothelial cancer. The time point here: pretreatment peripheral blood. V was trimmed by 1 base and J by 5 bases, leaving 15 bases between them. The CDR3 contains 15 residues. From germline, CDR1 is SGHVS and CDR2 FQNEAQ. The assay was immunoSEQ multiplex PCR, and TCRdb's table has in-frame clones only and misses some. The sample holds 80,000 to 90,000 clones, more than 75% seen once. The chain couples TRBV7-8 to TRBJ2-7, with D maybe TRBD1 (6 bases). The source of this sequence is a man aged 60 to 75 with urothelial cancer. Sequenced here: PBMCs, sampled around atezolizumab (anti-PD-L1) treatment. The CDR3 nucleotides are TGTGCCAGCAGCTTAGGGAACCAGGGGTATCACGAGCAGTACTTC. It yields the protein CASSLGNQGYHEQYF.